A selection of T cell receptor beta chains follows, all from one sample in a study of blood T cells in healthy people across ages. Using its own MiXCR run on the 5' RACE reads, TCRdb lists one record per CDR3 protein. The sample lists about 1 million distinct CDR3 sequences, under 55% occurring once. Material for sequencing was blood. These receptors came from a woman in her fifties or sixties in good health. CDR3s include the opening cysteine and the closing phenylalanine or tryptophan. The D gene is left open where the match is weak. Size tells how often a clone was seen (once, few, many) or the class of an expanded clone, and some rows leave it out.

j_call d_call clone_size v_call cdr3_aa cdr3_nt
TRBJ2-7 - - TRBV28 CASRRDFYEQYF TGTGCCAGCAGAAGGGACTTCTACGAGCAGTACTTC
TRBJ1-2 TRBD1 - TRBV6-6 CVSKDRDSFYGYTF TGTGTCAGCAAGGACCGGGACAGCTTTTATGGCTACACCTTC
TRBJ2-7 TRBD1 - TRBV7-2 CASSLWQGATVSYEQYF TGTGCCAGCAGCTTATGGCAGGGGGCCACCGTCTCCTACGAGCAGTACTTC
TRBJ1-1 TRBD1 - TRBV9 CASSVGLPLRGHLAEAFF TGTGCCAGCAGCGTAGGACTCCCCCTCAGGGGGCACCTTGCTGAAGCTTTCTTT
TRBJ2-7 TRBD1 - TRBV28 CASSLSRTGKYEQYF TGTGCCAGCAGTTTATCCCGGACAGGGAAATACGAGCAGTACTTC
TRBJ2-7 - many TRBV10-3 CAISESGTSYEQYF TGTGCCATCAGTGAGTCTGGGACTTCCTACGAGCAGTACTTC
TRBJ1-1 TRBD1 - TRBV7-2 CASSLRVTGINTEAFF TGTGCCAGCAGCTTACGGGTGACAGGGATAAACACTGAAGCTTTCTTT
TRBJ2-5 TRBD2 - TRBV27 CASSPALAGGETQYF TGTGCCAGCAGTCCCGCACTAGCGGGAGGGGAGACCCAGTACTTC
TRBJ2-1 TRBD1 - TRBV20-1 CSAERQGTYNEQFF TGCAGTGCTGAGCGACAGGGAACCTACAATGAGCAGTTCTTC
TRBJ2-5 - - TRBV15 CATSRPRRGEETQYF TGTGCCACCAGCAGACCTCGGAGGGGCGAGGAGACCCAGTACTTC
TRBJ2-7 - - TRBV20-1 CSARSGSNEQYF TGCAGTGCTAGATCCGGGTCTAACGAGCAGTACTTC
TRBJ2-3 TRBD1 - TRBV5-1 CASRTPETGHWDTQYF TGCGCCAGCAGAACCCCCGAGACAGGGCACTGGGATACGCAGTATTTT
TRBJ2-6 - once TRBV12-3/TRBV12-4 CASSSYLTGANVLTF TGTGCCAGCAGTAGTTATTTAACTGGGGCCAACGTCCTGACTTTC
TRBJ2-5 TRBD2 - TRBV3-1 CASSQVSGLASETQYF TGTGCCAGCAGCCAAGTTTCAGGACTAGCGTCGGAGACCCAGTACTTC
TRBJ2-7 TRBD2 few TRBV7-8 CASSLVFPGLAGAPYEQYF TGTGCCAGCAGCTTAGTATTTCCGGGACTAGCGGGAGCACCCTACGAGCAGTACTTC
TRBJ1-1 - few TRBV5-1 CASSLDGLNTEAFF TGCGCCAGCAGCTTGGACGGACTGAACACTGAAGCTTTCTTT
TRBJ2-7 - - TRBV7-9 CASSLATDRYEQYF TGTGCCAGCAGCTTAGCTACAGATCGGTACGAGCAGTACTTC
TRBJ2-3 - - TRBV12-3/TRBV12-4 CASSRDHSTDTQYF TGTGCCAGCAGTCGGGACCATAGCACAGATACGCAGTATTTT
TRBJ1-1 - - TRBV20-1 CSASLTGSMNTEAFF TGCAGTGCTAGCTTAACAGGGAGCATGAACACTGAAGCTTTCTTT
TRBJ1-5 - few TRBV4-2 CASSQGGFGQTYQPQHF TGTGCCAGCAGCCAAGGCGGATTCGGACAGACCTATCAGCCCCAGCATTTT
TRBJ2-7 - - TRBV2 CATRVAYNEQYF TGTGCCACCCGAGTCGCCTACAATGAGCAGTACTTC
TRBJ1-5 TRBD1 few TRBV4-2 CASSQAGQGDNQPQHF TGTGCCAGCAGCCAAGCGGGACAGGGCGACAATCAGCCCCAGCATTTT
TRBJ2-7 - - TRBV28 CASTPRGTDEQYF TGTGCCAGCACACCGCGAGGGACCGACGAGCAGTACTTC
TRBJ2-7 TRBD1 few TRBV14 CASSQALGTGGYEQYF TGTGCCAGCAGCCAAGCCCTCGGTACAGGGGGCTACGAGCAGTACTTC
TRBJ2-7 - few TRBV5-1 CASSSKRGSTYEQYF TGCGCCAGCAGCTCGAAAAGGGGGAGTACCTACGAGCAGTACTTC
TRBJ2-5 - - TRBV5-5 CASSPSGRGNQETQYF TGTGCCAGCAGCCCCAGTGGGAGGGGGAACCAAGAGACCCAGTACTTC
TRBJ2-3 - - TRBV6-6 CASSSTINTQYF TGTGCCAGCAGTTCAACTATCAATACGCAGTATTTT
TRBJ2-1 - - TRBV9 CASSVVAQAAYNEQFF TGTGCCAGCAGCGTAGTAGCGCAAGCTGCCTACAATGAGCAGTTCTTC
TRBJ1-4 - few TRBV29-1 CSVEERAGRNEKLFF TGCAGCGTTGAAGAAAGGGCAGGGCGTAATGAAAAACTGTTTTTT
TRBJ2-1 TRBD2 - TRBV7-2 CASSLFPRGSSYNEQFF TGTGCCAGCAGCTTATTCCCCCGCGGGAGCTCCTACAATGAGCAGTTCTTC
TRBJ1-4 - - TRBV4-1 CASSQGDRCNEKLFF TGCGCCAGCAGCCAAGGTGACAGGTGTAATGAAAAACTGTTTTTT
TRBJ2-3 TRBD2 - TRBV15 CATSRGTSGLGDTQYF TGTGCCACCAGCAGGGGGACTAGCGGGCTGGGGGATACGCAGTATTTT
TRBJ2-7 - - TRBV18 CASAPRGDEQYF TGTGCCAGCGCACCAAGGGGCGACGAGCAGTACTTC
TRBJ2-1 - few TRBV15 CATSSAGGSYNEQFF TGTGCCACCAGCAGCGCAGGGGGGTCCTACAATGAGCAGTTCTTC
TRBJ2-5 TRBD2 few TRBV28 CASSFSGRSETQYF TGTGCCAGCAGTTTTAGCGGGAGGTCAGAGACCCAGTACTTC
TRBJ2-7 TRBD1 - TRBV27 CASSLYGQGYEQYF TGTGCCAGCAGTCTATACGGACAGGGATACGAGCAGTACTTC
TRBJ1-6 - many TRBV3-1 CASSQGVHSPLHF TGTGCCAGCAGCCAGGGGGTACATTCACCCCTCCACTTT
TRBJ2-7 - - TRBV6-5 CASSPWTLYEQYF TGTGCCAGCAGCCCCTGGACTCTTTACGAGCAGTACTTC
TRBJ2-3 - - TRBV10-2 CASSDYRTDTQYF TGCGCCAGCAGTGATTATAGGACAGATACGCAGTATTTT
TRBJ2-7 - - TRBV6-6 CASKGHSYEQYF TGTGCCAGCAAAGGACATAGCTACGAGCAGTACTTC
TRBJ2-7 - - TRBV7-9 CASSFLKPPYEQYF TGTGCCAGCAGCTTTCTCAAACCACCCTACGAGCAGTACTTC
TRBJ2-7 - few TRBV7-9 CASSLMADLDEQYF TGTGCCAGCAGCTTAATGGCAGACCTGGACGAGCAGTACTTC
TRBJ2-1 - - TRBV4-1 CASSQQSSYNEQFF TGCGCCAGCAGCCAACAGAGCTCCTACAATGAGCAGTTCTTC
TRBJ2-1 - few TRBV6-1 CASSLRPGRGSPYNEQFF TGTGCCAGCAGCCTCCGCCCGGGGAGAGGCTCTCCCTACAATGAGCAGTTCTTC
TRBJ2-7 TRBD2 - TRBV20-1 CSALAGALEQYF TGCAGTGCTTTGGCGGGAGCCCTCGAGCAGTACTTC
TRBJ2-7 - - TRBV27 CASSLRGLREQYF TGTGCCAGCAGTTTACGTGGGCTAAGGGAGCAGTACTTC
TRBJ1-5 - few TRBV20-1 CSARDRGNQPQHF TGCAGTGCTAGAGATCGGGGGAATCAGCCCCAGCATTTT
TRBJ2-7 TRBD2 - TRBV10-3 CAISDGTSGRYEQYF TGTGCCATCAGTGATGGGACTAGCGGGAGATACGAGCAGTACTTC
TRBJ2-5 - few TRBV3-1 CASSQGATSGTQYF TGTGCCAGCAGCCAAGGAGCCACCTCTGGGACCCAGTACTTC
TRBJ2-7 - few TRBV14 CASSHPTGTVTYEQYF TGTGCCAGCAGCCACCCAACCGGGACGGTGACCTACGAGCAGTACTTC
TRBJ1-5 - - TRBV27 CASSLLAGINQPQHF TGTGCCAGCAGTTTATTAGCGGGGATCAATCAGCCCCAGCATTTT
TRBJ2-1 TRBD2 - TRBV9 CASSDPLAGVDGEYNEQFF TGTGCCAGCAGCGACCCACTAGCGGGAGTGGATGGTGAATACAATGAGCAGTTCTTC
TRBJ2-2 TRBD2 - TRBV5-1 CASSLAVGAGATGELFF TGCGCCAGCAGCTTGGCCGTTGGGGCGGGAGCCACCGGGGAGCTGTTTTTT
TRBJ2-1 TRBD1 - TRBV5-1 CASSWTGPGQFF TGCGCCAGCAGCTGGACAGGGCCTGGGCAGTTCTTC
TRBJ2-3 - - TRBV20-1 CSADGVPGHTDTQYF TGCAGTGCCGACGGGGTCCCGGGACACACAGATACGCAGTATTTT
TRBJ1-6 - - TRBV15 CATSRDRAPTNSPLHF TGTGCCACCAGCAGAGATAGGGCCCCCACGAATTCACCCCTCCACTTT
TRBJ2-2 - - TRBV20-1 CSAQTARNTNTGELFF TGCAGTGCTCAAACTGCTCGGAACACAAACACCGGGGAGCTGTTTTTT
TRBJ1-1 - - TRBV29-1 CSVEPGLDTEAFF TGCAGCGTTGAACCGGGTTTGGACACTGAAGCTTTCTTT
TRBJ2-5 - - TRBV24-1 CATSEGFQETQYF TGTGCCACCAGTGAAGGCTTCCAAGAGACCCAGTACTTC
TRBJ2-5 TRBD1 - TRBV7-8 CASSLGARTGTETQYF TGTGCCAGCAGCTTAGGGGCTAGGACAGGAACAGAGACCCAGTACTTC